The next 26 T cell receptor beta chains were all read from a single sample in a study of control samples from healthy donors and cancer patients. Repertoires were generated with immunoSEQ multiplex PCR, while TCRdb's copy carries only in-frame clones and drops some. There are about 93,000 clones in the sample; less than 90% occur only once, and about 15% lies in the top ten. The source material was blood. The receptors come from a woman in her 70s in good health.

The genes are TRBV7-8 and TRBJ1-2; 8 bases match TRBD1. The CDR3 has 16 residues. The V gene end was trimmed by 4 bases and the J gene end by 1 base; junction bases not matched to a gene: 8. Germline values: CDR1 SGHVS, CDR2 FQNEAQ. CDR3 nucleotide sequence: TGTGCCAGCAGCTCTCGGGACAGGAACCTTAACTATGGCTACACCTTC. It is translated as CASSSRDRNLNYGYTF.

This clone has a single count. The CDR3 bases are TGTGCCAGCAGCGGAGGATTGGGACAGGGGGGTAGGGTGTCGGGAAACACCATATATTTT. Its translation is CASSGGLGQGGRVSGNTIYF. The chain is built from TRBV21-1 and TRBJ1-3; the table gives TRBD1 as D, unverified against the DNA. TRBV21-1 is a recognized pseudogene. The CDR3 has 20 amino acids.

The chain is built from TRBV7-8 and TRBJ2-2; D is uncertain. The germline V gene has CDR1 SGHVS and CDR2 FQNEAQ. Trimming shortened V by 2 bases and J by 5 bases, and 9 bases separated the two germline ends. The CDR3 is 14 residues long. CDR3 sequence reads: CASSLYRSTGELFF. In DNA, the CDR3 is TGTGCCAGCAGCTTATACCGATCGACCGGGGAGCTGTTTTTT.

The chain couples TRBV19 to TRBJ2-2; D uncertain. The CDR3 extends over 13 amino acids. Germline V gene data show CDR1 as LNHDA and CDR2 as SQIVND (reference sequence). V gave up 5 bases and J gave up 5 bases, with 9 bases separating them. The CDR3 DNA reads as TGTGCCAGTAGTCCCGGACGGACCGGGGAGCTGTTTTTT. Translating gives CASSPGRTGELFF.

This chain connects TRBV29-1 to TRBJ1-5; a weak D match, TRBD1 (6 bases). CDR1 SQVTM and CDR2 ANQGSEA come from the germline V gene. Trimming took 3 bases from V and 5 from J, leaving 8 bases between them. CDR3 length: 12 amino acids. The CDR3 here is CSVERGDQPQHF. The CDR3 DNA follows: TGCAGCGTTGAGAGGGGGGATCAGCCCCAGCATTTT.

This chain connects TRBV5-6 to TRBJ1-2, with TRBD1 matching over 8 bases. This CDR3 has 13 residues. Germline V gene lookup returns CDR1 SGHDT and CDR2 YYEEEE. With 4 bases clipped from V and 4 bases from J, the junction kept 3 bases outside the gene matches. The CDR3 loop is CASSTDRAYGYTF. DNA for the CDR3: TGTGCCAGCAGCACGGACAGGGCCTATGGCTACACCTTC. Based on the CDR3 plus reference TRBV5-6 and TRBJ1-2, the full variable domain is DAGVTQSPTHLIKTRGQQVTLRCSPKSGHDTVSWYQQALGQGPQFIFQYYEEEERQRGNFPDRFSGHQFPNYSSELNVNALLLGDSALYLCASSTDRAYGYTFGSGTRLTVV.

The rearrangement uses TRBV11-2 and TRBJ2-7, with D possibly matching TRBD2 (5 bases). Germline lookup yields CDR1 SGHAT and CDR2 FQNNGV. This CDR3 is 14 amino acids long. The V gene lost 5 bases and the J gene lost 4 bases, with 15 bases spanning the gap. The CDR3 DNA is TGTGCCAGCAGCCCCCAGAGGGCGCGGTACGAGCAGTACTTC. It specifies CASSPQRARYEQYF.

This chain joins TRBV14 and TRBJ1-1, with D maybe TRBD1 (6 bases). Between the trimmed V and J ends, which lost 0 bases and 6 bases, there was a span of 11 bases. This CDR3 has 14 amino acids. Germline CDR1 is SGHDN and CDR2 is FVKESK. The CDR3 loop reads CASSQDRGRAEAFF. In DNA, the CDR3 is TGTGCCAGCAGCCAAGACAGGGGTCGGGCTGAAGCTTTCTTT.

This rearrangement joins TRBV18 to TRBJ2-2; 8 bases fit TRBD2. The germline CDR1 and CDR2 sequences are KGHSH and LQKENI. V trimming: 6 bases; J trimming: 4 bases; junction bases outside the gene matches: 10. This CDR3 has 16 residues. The chain's CDR3 is CASSAPSGSVTGELFF. CDR3 coding DNA: TGTGCCAGCTCGGCACCGAGCGGGAGCGTCACCGGGGAGCTGTTTTTT.

CDR3 nucleotide sequence: TGTGCCAGCAGGCTGACCCTAGCGGGAGTTTGGAATGAGCAGTTCTTC. It specifies CASRLTLAGVWNEQFF. The rearrangement uses TRBV11-2 and TRBJ2-1; 10 nucleotides match TRBD2. Unmatched junction bases numbered 12, after V lost 6 bases and J lost 7 bases. Germline V gene data show CDR1 as SGHAT and CDR2 as FQNNGV. This CDR3 region has 16 residues.

The genes are TRBV16 and TRBJ1-2; D uncertain. Germline loops: CDR1 KGHSY, CDR2 FQNENV. There are 14 residues in the CDR3. V lost 0 bases and J lost 7, with 12 bases in between. This CDR3 reads CASSQSAPTGGYTF. The CDR3 DNA reads TGTGCCAGCAGCCAATCAGCTCCGACGGGTGGCTACACCTTC.

This chain links TRBV3-1 (or the pseudogene TRBV3-2) with TRBJ2-2, with D hard to call. Looked up from germline, CDR1 is LGHDT and CDR2 is YNNKEL (reference sequence). Trimming stripped 7 bases from V and 6 bases from J, with 6 bases between. The CDR3 spans 11 residues. The CDR3 protein is CASIKSGELFF. CDR3 sequence (DNA): TGTGCCAGCATCAAGTCCGGGGAGCTGTTTTTT.

The CDR3 nucleotides are TGTGCCAGTAGTGAGGCAGGGGTCATGAACACTGAAGCTTTCTTT. It encodes CASSEAGVMNTEAFF. The chain uses TRBV19 and TRBJ1-1; a possible D gene is TRBD1 (6 bases). CDR1 LNHDA and CDR2 SQIVND come from the germline V gene (reference sequence). This CDR3 region has 15 residues. V was clipped by 5 bases and J by 0 bases, with 13 bases between them.

This chain connects TRBV6-6 to TRBJ1-2, with no clear D. The CDR3 length is 12 residues. CDR1 and CDR2 (germline): MNHNY, SVGAGI (reference sequence). The ends were cut back, 7 bases at V and 7 bases at J, with 13 bases in the middle. The CDR3 coding sequence is TGTGCCAGCAAAGACTTGGGGTCTGGCTACACCTTC. Amino acid sequence: CASKDLGSGYTF.

The chain is built from TRBV6-5 and TRBJ2-1, with D possibly being TRBD1 or TRBD2 (5 bases each). Looked up from germline, CDR1 is MNHEY and CDR2 is SVGAGI. This CDR3 is 14 amino acids long. The germline V and J ends were trimmed by 10 bases and 0 bases, with 13 bases remaining between them. In DNA form, the CDR3 reads TGTGCCACCGCCTGGGGGAGCTCCTACAATGAGCAGTTCTTC. This codes for CATAWGSSYNEQFF.

This clone was counted once. The J gene is TRBJ2-1, the V gene TRBV9; no clear D gene. V dropped 4 bases and J dropped 9 bases, with 11 bases sitting between them. The CDR3 extends over 12 amino acids. Per germline, CDR1 SGDLS and CDR2 YYNGEE. CDR3 DNA: TGTGCCAGCAGCCTCCCCAATCGTGAGCAGTTCTTC. Amino acids: CASSLPNREQFF.

V usage is TRBV29-1 and J usage is TRBJ1-3; unclear D gene. In germline, CDR1 is SQVTM, CDR2 ANQGSEA. CDR3 length: 14 residues. Trimming stripped 6 bases from V and 0 bases from J, with 12 bases between. Here the CDR3 DNA reads TGCAGCGTCGATAGGACGGGCTCTGGAAACACCATATATTTT. The encoded protein is CSVDRTGSGNTIYF.

The rearrangement links TRBV11-2 to TRBJ2-1, with TRBD2 identical over 7 bases. The V segment lost 8 bases and the J segment 7 bases; nucleotides outside the gene matches: 8. The CDR3 consists of 13 residues. Germline lookup yields CDR1 SGHAT and CDR2 FQNNGV. CDR3: CASGIGRGNEQFF. CDR3 sequence (DNA): TGTGCCAGCGGCATAGGGAGGGGTAATGAGCAGTTCTTC. The complete variable domain, with remaining parts taken from reference TRBV11-2 and TRBJ2-1, reads EAGVAQSPRYKIIEKRQSVAFWCNPISGHATLYWYQQILGQGPKLLIQFQNNGVVDDSQLPKDRFSAERLKGVDSTLKIQPAKLEDSAVYLCASGIGRGNEQFFGPGTRLTVL.

The CDR3 region has the DNA TGTGCCAGCAGCTTAGACGGGGCCAGGGTCAAGGATGAGCAGTTCTTC. It specifies CASSLDGARVKDEQFF. The V and J genes are TRBV7-9 and TRBJ2-1; D assignment may be TRBD1 or TRBD2 (5 bases each). The CDR3 covers 16 residues. V shed 1 base and J shed 8 bases, with 18 bases lying between them. Germline lookup yields CDR1 SEHNR and CDR2 FQNEAQ (reference sequence).

This clone was seen only a few times. This rearrangement joins TRBV11-2 to TRBJ2-7, with a weak D call TRBD1 (5 bases). Trimming stripped 1 base from V and 2 bases from J, with 12 bases between. CDR1 is SGHAT, CDR2 FQNNGV, per germline. CDR3 size: 15 residues. The CDR3 DNA is TGTGCCAGCAGCTTAGGAAGGGGCCCACCCTACGAGCAGTACTTC. This translates into CASSLGRGPPYEQYF.

The gene calls are TRBV6-2 or TRBV6-3 and TRBJ2-5, with TRBD2 matching over 8 bases. Trimming cost V 4 bases and J 2 bases; bases outside gene matches: 9. This CDR3 contains 16 residues. Germline CDR1 is MNHEY and CDR2 is SVGEGT. The CDR3 DNA reads as TGTGCCAGCAGTTTGTCCAGCGGGAGCCTTCAAGAGACCCAGTACTTC. It is translated as CASSLSSGSLQETQYF.

The chain uses TRBV11-2 and TRBJ2-5; D unresolved. The CDR3 covers 14 residues. In germline, CDR1 is SGHAT, CDR2 FQNNGV. The ends were cut back, 0 bases at V and 0 bases at J, with 5 bases in the middle. The DNA of the CDR3 is TGTGCCAGCAGCTTAGAGGGCTACCAAGAGACCCAGTACTTC. It specifies CASSLEGYQETQYF.

This rearrangement joins TRBV23-1 to TRBJ2-2; D unclear. TRBV23-1 falls under the ORF class, with uncertain function. V lost 4 bases, J lost 3 bases, and 9 bases lay in between. CDR3 size: 14 residues. The DNA for the CDR3 is TGCGCCAGCAGTCCAGAAGGGCACACCGGGGAGCTGTTTTTT. Residues: CASSPEGHTGELFF.

The V gene is TRBV7-3, the J gene TRBJ1-1, with D unclear. The CDR3 length is 13 residues. V gave up 0 bases and J gave up 5 bases, with 7 bases separating them. Germline-derived CDR1 and CDR2 are SGHTA and FQGTGA. CDR3: CASSLTGLTEAFF. The CDR3 region has the DNA TGTGCCAGCAGCTTAACAGGCTTGACTGAAGCTTTCTTT.

The J gene is TRBJ1-1, the V gene TRBV4-1; tentative D call: TRBD1 (6 bases). CDR3 length equals 15 residues. V lost 6 bases and J 11 bases, leaving 25 bases between the germline ends. Per the germline V gene, CDR1 is MGHRA and CDR2 is YSYEKL. CDR3 bases: TGCGCCAGCAGACAGGTACAGGGACTTGATTGGAAGGCTTTCTTT. Its protein product is CASRQVQGLDWKAFF.

The chain joins TRBV29-1 to TRBJ1-2, with TRBD1 identical over 8 bases. V gave up 4 bases and J gave up 7 bases; unmatched junction bases: 5. CDR3 size: 12 residues. Germline V gene sequence: CDR1 SQVTM, CDR2 ANQGSEA. The CDR3 sequence: CSVVQGALGYTF. CDR3 nucleotides: TGCAGCGTTGTCCAGGGGGCACTTGGCTACACCTTC.